The 26 T cell receptor beta chains presented below share a single source sample, sequenced in a study of blood T cell repertoires in COVID-19. The assay was immunoSEQ multiplex PCR, and TCRdb's table has in-frame clones only and misses some. The table includes approximately 200,000 clones, around 85% detected once. The sequencing input was PBMCs or T cells enriched from blood (not recorded which). These receptors came from a man aged 40-49 years who had recovered from COVID-19.

V and J are TRBV11-2 and TRBJ2-7; D may be TRBD2 (6 bases). Germline assignment: CDR1 SGHAT and CDR2 FQNNGV. V dropped 5 bases and J dropped 2 bases, with 13 bases sitting between them. CDR3 length equals 14 residues. CDR3 sequence reads: CASSLSGNPYEQYF. As DNA, the CDR3 is TGTGCCAGCAGCCTTAGCGGAAACCCCTACGAGCAGTACTTC.

The rearrangement joins TRBV28 to TRBJ2-2; a possible D gene is TRBD2 (6 bases). This CDR3 is built from 19 residues. Germline CDR1 MDHEN, CDR2 SYDVKM. V dropped 6 bases and J dropped 0 bases, with 23 bases sitting between them. Written as DNA, the CDR3 is TGTGCCAGCAGCCACAACTTAGGGCTAGCGAGAACGAACACCGGGGAGCTGTTTTTT. Translation: CASSHNLGLARTNTGELFF.

The chain uses TRBV24-1 and TRBJ2-5; D call uncertain. Germline assignment: CDR1 KGHDR and CDR2 SFDVKD. The CDR3 extends over 14 amino acids. V was trimmed by 3 bases and J by 4 bases, leaving 11 bases between them. CDR3: CATSDPAGGETQYF. Written as DNA, the CDR3 is TGTGCCACCAGTGATCCCGCCGGTGGAGAGACCCAGTACTTC.

The chain links TRBV30 to TRBJ1-1, with D tentatively TRBD1 (5 bases). The germline V gene encodes CDR1 GTSNPN and CDR2 SVGIG (reference sequence). The CDR3 loop spans 13 amino acids. V lost 2 bases to trimming and J lost 1 base, with 8 bases between them. CDR3 DNA sequence: TGTGCCTGGAGTCCTGGACAGAACACTGAAGCTTTCTTT. It is translated as CAWSPGQNTEAFF.

The genes are TRBV5-5 and TRBJ2-4, with TRBD2 matching over 8 bases. Germline CDR1 and CDR2: SGHKS and YYEKEE (reference sequence). There are 15 residues in the CDR3. Unmatched junction bases numbered 3, after V lost 2 bases and J lost 2 bases. The DNA of the CDR3 is TGTGCCAGCAGCTTTAGCGGGAAGACCAAAAACATTCAGTACTTC. Amino acids: CASSFSGKTKNIQYF.

The CDR3, as DNA: TGTGCCAGCACTCACCGGGACAGGGTTTTCGAGCAGTACTTC. Its protein is CASTHRDRVFEQYF. The chain combines TRBV27 with TRBJ2-7, with TRBD1 matching over 9 bases. CDR1 and CDR2 from the germline V gene are MNHEY and SMNVEV (reference sequence). Trimming at V came to 7 bases and at J to 6 bases, leaving 10 bases not matched to a gene. This CDR3 spans 14 amino acids.

V and J are TRBV21-1 and TRBJ2-2; the table's D call TRBD2 went unverified against the DNA. TRBV21-1 is described as a pseudogene. The CDR3 runs 15 residues. The CDR3 sequence: CASSKEILSTGELFF. CDR3 nucleotides: TGTGCCAGCAGCAAAGAGATCCTGAGCACCGGGGAGCTGTTTTTT.

This sequence joins TRBV5-3 and TRBJ2-5; D unresolved. TRBV5-3 is labeled an ORF, and its function is uncertain. The V gene lost 2 bases and the J gene lost 4 bases, with 9 bases spanning the gap. The CDR3 contains 13 residues. The CDR3 region has the DNA TGTGCCAGAAGCTTAGCCAGGCTAGAGACCCAGTACTTC. Translating it yields CARSLARLETQYF.

The V and J genes are TRBV29-1 and TRBJ2-3; maybe TRBD1 (6 bases). The V and J ends lost 6 bases and 0 bases respectively, with 13 bases between them. The germline gives CDR1 SQVTM, CDR2 ANQGSEA. The CDR3 loop spans 14 amino acids. The CDR3 protein is CSVRTAHSTDTQYF. For the CDR3, the DNA is TGCAGCGTCAGGACAGCGCATAGCACAGATACGCAGTATTTT.

The table lists this clone with a few counts. A read error may account for a junction end that differs from germline. The chain recombines TRBV5-1 with TRBJ2-7; D is possibly TRBD2 (6 bases). Germline V CDR1 and CDR2: SGHRS, YFSETQ. There are 13 residues in the CDR3. The CDR3 region has the DNA TGCGCCAGCAGCTTCCGGGAGTCCTCCGAGCAGTACTTC. This codes for CASSFRESSEQYF.

V usage is TRBV6-6 and J usage is TRBJ2-1; TRBD1 agrees at 7 bases. CDR1 and CDR2 (germline): MNHNY, SVGAGI (reference sequence). V was clipped by 5 bases and J by 5 bases; unmatched bases: 6. The CDR3 runs 14 residues. The CDR3 is CASSKQGIHNEQFF. The CDR3 coding sequence is TGTGCCAGCAGTAAACAGGGGATTCACAATGAGCAGTTCTTC.

The chain combines TRBV19 with TRBJ1-5; D perhaps matches TRBD1 (5 bases). V lost 5 bases and J lost 4, with 12 bases in between. The CDR3 sequence is 14 residues long. In germline, CDR1 is LNHDA, CDR2 SQIVND (reference sequence). Here the CDR3 reads CASSDSGKNQPQHF. CDR3 nucleotides: TGTGCCAGTAGTGACAGTGGGAAAAATCAGCCCCAGCATTTT.

The CDR3 is CASSQAAGGGETQYF. In DNA, the CDR3 is TGCGCCAGCAGCCAAGCAGCGGGAGGCGGGGAGACCCAGTACTTC. The chain recombines TRBV4-1 with TRBJ2-5; TRBD2 matches 9 bases. In germline, CDR1 is MGHRA, CDR2 YSYEKL. With V trimmed by 1 base and J by 5 bases, 5 bases remained unmatched. The CDR3 is made up of 15 amino acids.

V usage is TRBV9 and J usage is TRBJ2-1; 7 nucleotides line up with TRBD2. The germline CDR1 and CDR2 sequences are SGDLS and YYNGEE. The V segment lost 4 bases and the J segment 13 bases; nucleotides outside the gene matches: 11. This CDR3 contains 13 residues. CDR3 bases: TGTGCCAGCAGCTCCAGGGAGGGCCAAGGACAGTTCTTC. Protein: CASSSREGQGQFF.

This rearrangement joins TRBV30 to TRBJ2-7, with D tentatively TRBD1 (6 bases). The germline V gene encodes CDR1 GTSNPN and CDR2 SVGIG (reference sequence). This CDR3 has 13 residues. The V gene lost 4 bases and the J gene lost 3 bases, with 13 bases spanning the gap. The CDR3 sequence is CAWNGRRGYEQYF. Written as DNA, the CDR3 is TGTGCCTGGAACGGTCGCAGGGGCTACGAGCAGTACTTC.

The chain is built from TRBV5-1 and TRBJ1-2; D gene uncertain. V shed 4 bases and J shed 7 bases, with 11 bases lying between them. This CDR3 spans 12 amino acids. Germline loops: CDR1 SGHRS, CDR2 YFSETQ. CDR3 DNA sequence: TGCGCCAGCAGCACCGACGAGGGTGGCTACACCTTC. Translating gives CASSTDEGGYTF.

This chain links TRBV9 with TRBJ2-5; 7 bases are shared with TRBD2. The J segment lost 5 bases and the V segment lost 0 bases, leaving 4 bases of the junction unmatched. The germline gives CDR1 SGDLS, CDR2 YYNGEE. The CDR3 consists of 14 residues. The CDR3 region has the DNA TGTGCCAGCAGCGTAGGCGGGAGTTTCGAGACCCAGTACTTC. It encodes CASSVGGSFETQYF. The full variable domain, in which reference TRBV9 and TRBJ2-5 provide the parts outside the CDR3, is DSGVTQTPKHLITATGQRVTLRCSPRSGDLSVYWYQQSLDQGLQFLIQYYNGEERAKGNILERFSAQQFPDLHSELNLSSLELGDSALYFCASSVGGSFETQYFGPGTRLLVL.

CDR3 sequence: CASSQDRGTAGETQYF. CDR3 DNA sequence: TGCGCCAGCAGCCAAGACCGGGGGACAGCGGGAGAGACCCAGTACTTC. The V call is TRBV4-3, the J call TRBJ2-5, with a weak D call TRBD1 (7 bases). V lost 0 bases to trimming and J lost 4 bases, with 15 bases between them. The CDR3 is 16 residues long. Germline CDR1 is LGHNA and CDR2 is YSLEER.

V gene TRBV5-1 combines with J gene TRBJ2-5, with no clear D. The germline V and J ends were trimmed by 0 bases and 5 bases, with 5 bases remaining between them. Germline assignment: CDR1 SGHRS and CDR2 YFSETQ. CDR3 size: 12 residues. The CDR3 region has the DNA TGCGCCAGCAGCTTGGCCCTTGAGACCCAGTACTTC. It codes for CASSLALETQYF.

The chain uses TRBV12-3 or TRBV12-4 and TRBJ2-7; 7 nucleotides align to TRBD2. Trimming cost V 0 bases and J 6 bases; bases outside gene matches: 2. The CDR3 has 13 amino acids. In DNA, the CDR3 is TGTGCCAGCAGTTTAGCGGGAGGGAGCGAGCAGTACTTC. This translates into CASSLAGGSEQYF.

This clone was observed a few times. V usage is TRBV9 and J usage is TRBJ2-1; 9 bases fit TRBD2. Unmatched junction bases numbered 7, after V lost 3 bases and J lost 6 bases. CDR1 and CDR2 (germline): SGDLS, YYNGEE. This CDR3 is 15 amino acids long. CDR3: CASSASGTSINEQFF. In nucleotides, the CDR3 is TGTGCCAGCAGCGCCTCCGGGACTAGCATCAATGAGCAGTTCTTC.

As to this clone: Mismatch with germline at one junction end may stem from a read error. The rearrangement joins TRBV5-1 to TRBJ2-1; TRBD1 matches at 7 bases. The length of the CDR3 is 15 residues. Germline V lookup: CDR1 SGHRS, CDR2 YFSETQ. The CDR3 DNA reads as TGCGCCAGCACCTTGCAGGGGGAGACCTACAATGAGCAGTTCTTC. Its translation is CASTLQGETYNEQFF.

The chain links TRBV27 to TRBJ2-7; 9 bases map to TRBD2. V lost 4 bases and J lost 4; bases outside the gene matches: 11. The germline V gene has CDR1 MNHEY and CDR2 SMNVEV (reference sequence). This CDR3 has 16 amino acids. DNA for the CDR3: TGTGCCAGCAGTTACGCCGCGACTAGCGGATTATACGAGCAGTACTTC. Its translation: CASSYAATSGLYEQYF.

The chain couples TRBV5-1 to TRBJ2-3; D perhaps matches TRBD2 (5 bases). CDR3 size: 15 residues. Germline V gene data show CDR1 as SGHRS and CDR2 as YFSETQ. V lost 0 bases to trimming and J lost 0 bases, with 8 bases between them. The CDR3 protein is CASSLDGGSTDTQYF. The CDR3 nucleotides are TGCGCCAGCAGCTTGGATGGCGGGAGCACAGATACGCAGTATTTT.

The chain carries TRBV5-1 and TRBJ2-7, with TRBD1 matching over 7 bases. Germline V lookup: CDR1 SGHRS, CDR2 YFSETQ. V dropped 0 bases and J dropped 2; count of bases not matched to a gene: 5. The CDR3 has 15 amino acids. The CDR3 loop reads CASSLGDSVPYEQYF. DNA for the CDR3: TGCGCCAGCAGCTTGGGGGACAGTGTACCCTACGAGCAGTACTTC.

V gene TRBV19 combines with J gene TRBJ1-3, with 7 nucleotides matching TRBD1. The CDR3 spans 13 residues. Per the germline V gene, CDR1 is LNHDA and CDR2 is SQIVND (reference sequence). J lost 3 bases, V lost 5 bases, and 1 base had no gene match. CDR3 residues: CASSHRGGNTIYF. CDR3 DNA sequence: TGTGCCAGTAGTCACAGGGGTGGAAACACCATATATTTT.